Listed below are T cell receptor beta chains from one sample, sequenced in a study of blood T cell repertoires in COVID-19. Clones were read by immunoSEQ multiplex PCR, and TCRdb kept only the in-frame ones, dropping some. The sample consists of some 41,000 clones, roughly 84% of them appearing once. The sample consisted of peripheral blood. These receptors came from an older woman with acute or convalescent COVID-19. The CDR3 runs from the conserved cysteine through the conserved F or W. The D gene is left open where the match is weak. Some rows have no size entry. The others give once, few or many, or a class for an expanded clone.

TRBV7-9	-	-	TRBJ2-2	TGTGCCAGCAGAAAAGGGTCGGGAGCGTTTTCTGGGGAGCTGTTTTTT	CASRKGSGAFSGELFF
TRBV29-1	-	-	TRBJ1-2	TGCAGCGTTGATATGGCAGTCTATGGCTACACCTTC	CSVDMAVYGYTF
TRBV18	TRBD2	-	TRBJ2-1	TGTGCCAGCTCACCACCGGCTAGCGGGAGGTCGAATGAGCAGTTCTTC	CASSPPASGRSNEQFF
TRBV15	TRBD1	-	TRBJ2-3	TGTGCCACCAGCAGAGAACAGGGGAGATCCACAGATACGCAGTATTTT	CATSREQGRSTDTQYF
TRBV7-9	TRBD1	-	TRBJ1-4	TGTGCCAGCAGCCGAAGGACAGGCCCGAATGAAAAACTGTTTTTT	CASSRRTGPNEKLFF
TRBV7-2	-	-	TRBJ2-5	TGTGCCAGCGCCAGAGCGGCAACTCAAGAGACCCAGTACTTC	CASARAATQETQYF
TRBV27	TRBD2	-	TRBJ2-3	TGTGCCAGCAGTTCGGGATCCGGGACTAGCGGGAGGGCGAATACGCAGTATTTT	CASSSGSGTSGRANTQYF
TRBV19	-	-	TRBJ2-7	TGTGCCAGTAGTGCCCCCCAGGAGGTCAAGCAGTACTTC	CASSAPQEVKQYF
TRBV6-2/TRBV6-3	-	-	TRBJ2-3	TGTGCCAGCAGTTACTCCTCCCGTGGCACAGATACGCAGTATTTT	CASSYSSRGTDTQYF
TRBV15	TRBD2	-	TRBJ2-3	TGTGCCACCAGCAGAGGATCCGCGGGAGGGCCCACGTCGCTCACAGATACGCAGTATTTT	CATSRGSAGGPTSLTDTQYF
TRBV5-4	-	-	TRBJ2-1	TGTGCCAGCAGCTTAACTAGCAACTACAATGAGCAGTTCTTC	CASSLTSNYNEQFF
TRBV28	-	few	TRBJ2-7	TGTGCCAGCAGCACCCAGCTCGGGGGGCGGACGTTGAACCCCTCTTTCCACGAGCAGTACTTC	CASSTQLGGRTLNPSFHEQYF
TRBV9	TRBD2	once	TRBJ2-1	TGTGCCAGCAGCGCAGGACTAGCGGGAGGCCGAATATACAATGAGCAGTTCTTC	CASSAGLAGGRIYNEQFF
TRBV5-4	-	-	TRBJ2-1	TGTGCCAGCATCCCACGGGGAGGGGGTAGCTCCTACAATGAGCAGTTCTTC	CASIPRGGGSSYNEQFF
TRBV2	-	-	TRBJ1-5	TGTGCCAGCAGTTTCGGGGGGCGAGGTCAGCCCCAGCATTTT	CASSFGGRGQPQHF
TRBV7-3	TRBD2	medium-sized	TRBJ2-5	TGTGCCAGCAGCACTTTAGCGGGAGGTGCAGAGACCCAGTACTTC	CASSTLAGGAETQYF
TRBV27	-	-	TRBJ1-2	TGTGCCAGCAGCCCCCGGGACACCTATGGCTACACCTTC	CASSPRDTYGYTF
TRBV19	TRBD2	-	TRBJ2-1	TGTGCCAGTTATAGCGGGAGGGCCTGGGATGAGCAGTTCTTC	CASYSGRAWDEQFF
TRBV28	TRBD1	-	TRBJ1-2	TGTGCCAGCAGTCCCCCCGGGACAGGGACGTATGGCTACACCTTC	CASSPPGTGTYGYTF
TRBV7-8	-	-	TRBJ1-5	TGTGCCAGCAGCTTAATGACAGCATCACTGAATCAGCCCCAGCATTTT	CASSLMTASLNQPQHF